This paragraph covers one T cell receptor beta chain sequence. TCRdb keeps only in-frame clones here, not all; method: immunoSEQ multiplex PCR. This sample has under 300,000 clones, with 75% to 90% found just once. The data belong to a study of blood T cell repertoires in COVID-19. Across the study: T cells, B-cell-depleted T cells, or PBMCs provided the cDNA or gDNA that served as material.

CDR1 and CDR2 (germline): SGHRS, YFSETQ. The CDR3 covers 11 residues. Trimming took 6 bases from V and 4 from J; bases not matched to a gene: 0. The clonotype originates from a woman between 70 and 85 years old with COVID-19, enrolled during active disease. The sample was peripheral blood. This chain uses TRBV5-1 with TRBJ2-5; 7 nucleotides line up with TRBD1. CDR3 DNA: TGCGCCAGCACAGGGGGAGAGACCCAGTACTTC. Its protein product is CASTGGETQYF.